The 5 T cell receptor beta chains presented below share a single source sample, sequenced in a study of yellow fever vaccine responses in identical twins. One entry per CDR3 protein, called by TCRdb with MiXCR from the RT-PCR reads. The table lists about 18,000 distinct CDR3 sequences, approximately 63% of them singletons. Sequenced here: T cells from blood (PBMCs), unsorted or a sorted subset (not recorded which), sampled before or after yellow fever vaccination (not recorded which). The source is a woman in her late teens or twenties who received the yellow fever vaccine.

This clonotype was observed a few times. The chain has TRBV18 and TRBJ1-2; D gene ambiguous. CDR3 size: 14 residues. Germline assignment: CDR1 KGHSH and CDR2 LQKENI. V was trimmed by 0 bases and J by 4 bases, leaving 9 bases between them. CDR3 sequence (DNA): TGTGCCAGCTCACCACCGACGGAGTCCTATGGCTACACCTTC. Protein: CASSPPTESYGYTF. Drawing the rest from reference TRBV18 and TRBJ1-2, the complete variable domain is NAGVMQNPRHLVRRRGQEARLRCSPMKGHSHVYWYRQLPEEGLKFMVYLQKENIIDESGMPKERFSAEFPKEGPSILRIQQVVRGDSAAYFCASSPPTESYGYTFGSGTRLTVV.

This chain uses TRBV7-9 with TRBJ1-6, with TRBD1 matching over 7 bases. The germline CDR1 and CDR2 sequences are SEHNR and FQNEAQ (reference sequence). V was pared by 5 bases and J by 9 bases, with 10 bases of the junction left unmatched. This CDR3 contains 15 residues. CDR3: CASSRGQRPPSPLHF. The CDR3 DNA reads TGTGCCAGCAGCAGGGGACAGAGACCCCCTTCACCCCTCCACTTT.

This chain uses TRBV5-5 with TRBJ2-2; D assignment may be TRBD1 or TRBD2 (5 bases each). Germline loops: CDR1 SGHKS, CDR2 YYEKEE (reference sequence). Trimming cost V 4 bases and J 1 base, with 11 bases left between them. This CDR3 region has 15 residues. For the CDR3, the DNA is TGTGCCAGCAGCCGGTGGGACCAGAACACCGGGGAGCTGTTTTTT. It is translated as CASSRWDQNTGELFF. Drawing the rest from reference TRBV5-5 and TRBJ2-2, the complete variable domain is DAGVTQSPTHLIKTRGQQVTLRCSPISGHKSVSWYQQVLGQGPQFIFQYYEKEERGRGNFPDRFSARQFPNYSSELNVNALLLGDSALYLCASSRWDQNTGELFFGEGSRLTVL.

This clonotype came up a few times. The J gene is TRBJ2-7, the V gene TRBV18, with 7 nucleotides matching TRBD1. J gave up 6 bases and V 6 bases, and 11 bases lay outside the gene matches. This CDR3 contains 14 residues. From germline, CDR1 is KGHSH and CDR2 LQKENI. CDR3 DNA: TGTGCCAGCTCCCATCGTGAGGGGGCGCGCGAGCAGTACGTC. It is translated as CASSHREGAREQYV.

The CDR3 loop reads CASSQEDRNQPQHF. The CDR3, as DNA: TGTGCCAGCAGCCAAGAAGACAGAAATCAGCCCCAGCATTTT. This chain joins TRBV4-2 and TRBJ1-5; TRBD1 might be the D (5 bases). Germline loops: CDR1 LGHNA, CDR2 YNFKEQ. The CDR3 spans 14 residues. Between the trimmed V and J ends, which lost 0 bases and 4 bases, there was a span of 7 bases.